The clone carrying this T cell receptor (beta chain) appeared a single time. Only in-frame clones appear in the TCRdb table, and some are missing; sequencing was by immunoSEQ multiplex PCR. Of about 140,000 clones listed, about 87% are singletons. Trimming removed 4 bases from V and 10 bases from J; junction bases left unmatched: 17. The CDR3 contains 16 residues. CDR1 and CDR2 (germline): KGHDR, SFDVKD. This sample stems from a study of blood T cell repertoires in COVID-19. This clonotype was obtained from a human donor in a cohort sampled during active COVID-19. This chain links TRBV24-1 with TRBJ1-1, with 7 bases that match TRBD1. Sequencing used peripheral blood. CDR3 region: CATSEHRDSPQEGAFF. The CDR3 DNA follows: TGTGCCACCAGTGAACACCGGGACAGCCCTCAGGAGGGAGCTTTCTTT.